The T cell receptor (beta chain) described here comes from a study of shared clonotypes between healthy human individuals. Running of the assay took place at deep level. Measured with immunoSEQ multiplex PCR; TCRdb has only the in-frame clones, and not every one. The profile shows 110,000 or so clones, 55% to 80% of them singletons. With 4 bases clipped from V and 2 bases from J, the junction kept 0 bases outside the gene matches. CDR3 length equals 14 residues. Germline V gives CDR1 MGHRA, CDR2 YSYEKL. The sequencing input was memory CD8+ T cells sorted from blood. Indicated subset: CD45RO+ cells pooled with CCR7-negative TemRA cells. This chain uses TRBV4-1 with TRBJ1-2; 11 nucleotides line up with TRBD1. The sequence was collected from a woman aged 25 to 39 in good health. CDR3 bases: TGCGCCAGCAGCCGGACAGGGGGCAACTATGGCTACACCTTC. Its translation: CASSRTGGNYGYTF.